The next 32 T cell receptor beta chains were all read from a single sample in a study of blood T cells in healthy people across ages. For the second PCR, which ran for about 7 to 11 cycles, a sample-barcoded 5' primer and a J-beta primer mix were used. TCRdb re-called the 5' RACE reads through MiXCR, storing one row per CDR3 protein. The sample yields around 1,500,000 distinct CDR3 sequences, 42% seen once. The specimen sequenced was blood. Receptors were obtained from a woman aged 18-30 years in good health.

The chain uses TRBV4-1 and TRBJ2-4; D remains ambiguous. The J call could be wrong; TRBJ2-7 is a better fit for the DNA end. CDR1 is MGHRA, CDR2 YSYEKL, per germline. The CDR3 sequence is 15 residues long. CDR3 bases: TGCGCCAGCAGCCGAACCCCAGGCAGCACCTACGAGCAGTACTTC. Encoded protein: CASSRTPGSTYEQYF.

The chain uses TRBV6-1 and TRBJ2-5, with 7 positions matching TRBD1. The V gene's germline CDR1 is MNHNS and CDR2 SASEGT. After removal of 6 bases from V and 11 bases from J, the junction contained 18 bases not matched to a gene. This CDR3 has 15 residues. This CDR3 is CASSSPGTVYNEQYF. The CDR3 region has the DNA TGTGCCAGCAGCAGCCCGGGGACAGTCTACAATGAGCAGTACTTC.

The chain recombines TRBV4-2 with TRBJ1-1; 7 positions match TRBD1. Germline-derived CDR1 and CDR2 are LGHNA and YNFKEQ. This CDR3 is built from 15 residues. The V segment lost 2 bases and the J segment 1 base; nucleotides outside the gene matches: 4. CDR3 loop: CASSQSGDRNTEAFF. The CDR3 DNA is TGTGCCAGCAGCCAAAGCGGGGACAGGAACACTGAAGCTTTCTTT.

The sample holds a few counts of this clonotype. The chain couples TRBV12-3 or TRBV12-4 to TRBJ2-4, with D tentatively TRBD1 or TRBD2 (5 bases each). Trimming stripped 0 bases from V and 13 bases from J, with 16 bases between. The CDR3 sequence is 14 residues long. The DNA of the CDR3 is TGTGCCAGCAGTTTAGCCCGGGACCGTCGTGGGCAGTACTTC. Protein product: CASSLARDRRGQYF.

CDR3 in DNA: TGTGCCAGCAGTGGTTTTTGGTACAGGGGTAAACTGTGGTACTTC. Amino acid sequence: CASSGFWYRGKLWYF. The chain has TRBV2 and TRBJ2-5; 7 bases map to TRBD1. CDR1 is SNHLY, CDR2 FYNNEI, per germline. The junction had 18 bases not matched to a gene; V was cut back by 4 bases and J by 13 bases. The CDR3 length is 15 residues.

This clonotype was observed a handful of times. V gene TRBV5-1 combines with J gene TRBJ2-3, with 8 positions matching TRBD2. V trimming: 1 base; J trimming: 3 bases; junction bases outside the gene matches: 4. The CDR3 loop spans 15 amino acids. CDR1 is SGHRS and CDR2 is YFSETQ in the germline V gene. In DNA, the CDR3 is TGCGCCAGCAGCTTGTCGGGACTAGAAACAGATACGCAGTATTTT. Translating it yields CASSLSGLETDTQYF.

Only a few counts were recorded for this clonotype. The rearrangement links TRBV29-1 to TRBJ1-2; no definite D call. V lost 3 bases, J lost 2 bases, and 4 bases lay in between. CDR1 SQVTM and CDR2 ANQGSEA come from the germline V gene. The CDR3 is 11 amino acids. The CDR3 sequence: CSVEGNYGYTF. In DNA form, the CDR3 reads TGCAGCGTTGAGGGGAACTATGGCTACACCTTC. The full variable domain, rest sourced from reference TRBV29-1 and TRBJ1-2, is SAVISQKPSRDICQRGTSLTIQCQVDSQVTMMFWYRQQPGQSLTLIATANQGSEATYESGFVIDKFPISRPNLTFSTLTVSNMSPEDSSIYLCSVEGNYGYTFGSGTRLTVV.

At least ten counts were recorded for this clonotype. This chain connects TRBV9 to TRBJ2-1, with 7 bases matching TRBD2. The ends lost 0 bases at V and 6 bases at J; junction bases unmatched: 6. The CDR3 is 15 amino acids. The germline gives CDR1 SGDLS, CDR2 YYNGEE. CDR3 in amino acids: CASSVAGQRGNEQFF. The CDR3 nucleotides read TGTGCCAGCAGCGTAGCGGGCCAGCGGGGCAATGAGCAGTTCTTC.

This clonotype was detected only a few times. The chain has TRBV2 and TRBJ2-7; 10 positions match TRBD2. The CDR3 length is 12 residues. Germline lookup yields CDR1 SNHLY and CDR2 FYNNEI. J gave up 5 bases and V 10 bases, and 5 bases lay outside the gene matches. For the CDR3, the DNA is TGTGCCACCAAGGGACTAGCGAACGAGCAGTACTTC. As protein: CATKGLANEQYF.

This clonotype was seen a handful of times. The CDR3 DNA sequence: TGTGCCAGCAGAGGGGGGAGGGACGTGGCGGATGAGCAGTTCTTC. It yields the protein CASRGGRDVADEQFF. V gene TRBV6-2 or TRBV6-3 combines with J gene TRBJ2-1, with D perhaps TRBD2 (7 bases). Trimming shortened V by 6 bases and J by 8 bases, and 20 bases separated the two germline ends. The germline V gene encodes CDR1 MNHEY and CDR2 SVGEGT. The CDR3 is made up of 15 amino acids.

This chain uses TRBV3-1 with TRBJ1-2, with unresolved D. Germline V gene data show CDR1 as LGHDT and CDR2 as YNNKEL (reference sequence). V was trimmed by 5 bases and J by 8 bases, leaving 12 bases between them. CDR3 length: 12 amino acids. The CDR3 DNA reads TGTGCCAGCAGCGGATCACCTTCAGGCTACACCTTC. Protein product: CASSGSPSGYTF.

The V and J genes are TRBV4-1 and TRBJ2-2; TRBD2 agrees at 9 bases. Trimming cost V 1 base and J 1 base; bases outside gene matches: 7. From germline, CDR1 is MGHRA and CDR2 YSYEKL. The CDR3 loop spans 18 amino acids. CDR3 sequence (DNA): TGCGCCAGCAGCCAAGGCTCTGGGACTAGCTTGAACACCGGGGAGCTGTTTTTT. This codes for CASSQGSGTSLNTGELFF.

The rearrangement links TRBV7-9 to TRBJ2-3; 8 bases match TRBD2. The CDR3 has 16 residues. The V and J ends lost 5 bases and 7 bases, in that order; junction bases with no gene match: 14. Germline assignment: CDR1 SEHNR and CDR2 FQNEAQ (reference sequence). In nucleotides, the CDR3 is TGTGCCAGCAGCCCTCCAAGAGGCGGGAGGTCCAATACGCAGTATTTT. Encoded protein: CASSPPRGGRSNTQYF.

This clonotype was observed a few times. The V and J genes are TRBV27 and TRBJ1-5; tentatively, D is TRBD1 (5 bases). CDR3 length equals 15 residues. Looked up from germline, CDR1 is MNHEY and CDR2 is SMNVEV (reference sequence). Trimming removed 2 bases at V and 5 bases at J, with 13 bases between. The CDR3 nucleotides are TGTGCCAGCAGTTTAGCGGCACCAGGGTATCAGCCCCAGCATTTT. This sequence encodes CASSLAAPGYQPQHF.

V is TRBV9 and J is TRBJ1-6; D might be TRBD1 (6 bases). CDR3 length: 17 residues. Looked up from germline, CDR1 is SGDLS and CDR2 is YYNGEE. V shed 3 bases and J shed 4 bases, with 17 bases lying between them. CDR3 bases: TGTGCCAGCAGCGGGGGGGGGACACTGCTTTATAATTCACCCCTCCACTTT. This encodes CASSGGGTLLYNSPLHF.

The chain uses TRBV6-5 and TRBJ2-7; D might be TRBD1 or TRBD2, each matching 6 bases. The V end lost 5 bases, the J end lost 0 bases, and 11 bases lay between the germline ends. The CDR3 totals 14 residues. Germline V gene lookup returns CDR1 MNHEY and CDR2 SVGAGI. Here the CDR3 DNA reads TGTGCCAGCAGTAAGGGGGGTTTCTCCTACGAGCAGTACTTC. The encoded protein is CASSKGGFSYEQYF.

The rearrangement joins TRBV4-1 to TRBJ2-4, with TRBD1 identical over 10 bases. With V trimmed by 2 bases and J by 4 bases, 5 bases remained unmatched. The CDR3 loop spans 16 amino acids. Germline V gives CDR1 MGHRA, CDR2 YSYEKL. This CDR3 reads CASSQPGTGVKNIQYF. CDR3 bases: TGCGCCAGCAGCCAACCCGGGACAGGGGTAAAAAACATTCAGTACTTC.

V is TRBV20-1 and J is TRBJ1-4; tentatively, D is TRBD1 (5 bases). The germline V and J ends were trimmed by 4 bases and 0 bases, with 9 bases remaining between them. The germline V gene encodes CDR1 DFQATT and CDR2 SNEGSKA (reference sequence). CDR3 size: 14 residues. This CDR3 reads CSATRGPTNEKLFF. CDR3 nucleotides: TGCAGTGCTACTAGGGGCCCAACTAATGAAAAACTGTTTTTT.

The chain recombines TRBV20-1 with TRBJ1-1; maybe TRBD1 (5 bases). Deletions cut 0 bases from V and 3 bases from J, with 17 bases between. This CDR3 has 16 amino acids. Germline V gives CDR1 DFQATT, CDR2 SNEGSKA (reference sequence). CDR3 amino acids: CSARDPTSGGDTEAFF. The CDR3 DNA is TGCAGTGCTAGAGATCCTACAAGTGGGGGAGACACTGAAGCTTTCTTT.

The chain is built from TRBV6-2 or TRBV6-3 and TRBJ2-7, with unresolved D. V lost 5 bases and J lost 5, with 10 bases in between. Germline values: CDR1 MNHEY, CDR2 SVGEGT. This CDR3 is built from 12 residues. CDR3 nucleotides: TGTGCCAGCAGTGAGAAGGGCCACGAGCAGTACTTC. Translated, it gives CASSEKGHEQYF.

This clonotype has just a few counts. The chain couples TRBV9 to TRBJ2-3; TRBD2 matches at 8 bases. The V gene end was trimmed by 4 bases and the J gene end by 0 bases; junction bases not matched to a gene: 7. CDR1 is SGDLS and CDR2 is YYNGEE in the germline V gene. The CDR3 spans 16 residues. The CDR3 here is CASSSRSGASTDTQYF. CDR3 sequence (DNA): TGTGCCAGCAGCTCCCGTAGCGGGGCGAGCACAGATACGCAGTATTTT.

This chain links TRBV9 with TRBJ1-4; tentative D call: TRBD1 (6 bases). Looked up from germline, CDR1 is SGDLS and CDR2 is YYNGEE. V was trimmed by 4 bases and J by 5 bases, leaving 15 bases between them. This CDR3 has 15 amino acids. This chain's CDR3 is CASSPQDSRNEKLFF. In nucleotides, the CDR3 is TGTGCCAGCAGCCCCCAGGACAGCAGAAATGAAAAACTGTTTTTT.

The table lists this clonotype with a few counts. The V gene is TRBV14, the J gene TRBJ2-7, with D hard to call. This CDR3 comprises 13 residues. Per the germline V gene, CDR1 is SGHDN and CDR2 is FVKESK. The V end was cut by 9 bases, the J end by 6 bases, with 18 bases between. The CDR3 DNA is TGTGCCAGTGCAAGGCAGTTCTCCGGCGAGCAGTACTTC. It is translated as CASARQFSGEQYF.

This clonotype was seen a handful of times. The chain employs TRBV4-2 and TRBJ1-1; D is unclear. In germline, CDR1 is LGHNA, CDR2 YNFKEQ. Trimming took off 0 bases at V and 8 bases at J, with 10 bases between the two ends. The CDR3 runs to 13 residues. CDR3: CASSQDHTTEAFF. CDR3 nucleotide sequence: TGTGCCAGCAGCCAAGACCATACTACCGAAGCTTTCTTT.

This chain links TRBV29-1 with TRBJ1-3, with 8 bases aligning to TRBD1. Trimming took 2 bases from V and 7 from J; bases not matched to a gene: 19. This CDR3 is built from 18 residues. Germline CDR1 and CDR2: SQVTM and ANQGSEA. In DNA, the CDR3 is TGCAGCGTTGAACAACTCCCACCGGGACAGGCAATTGCGAACACCATATATTTT. It is translated as CSVEQLPPGQAIANTIYF.

The chain has TRBV19 and TRBJ2-5; possibly TRBD2 for D (5 bases). This CDR3 spans 12 amino acids. Germline V gene sequence: CDR1 LNHDA, CDR2 SQIVND (reference sequence). Deletions cut 6 bases from V and 5 bases from J, with 10 bases between. The CDR3 DNA reads as TGTGCCAGTAGGGCCAGGAGGGAGACCCAGTACTTC. This gives the protein CASRARRETQYF.

A remark on this clonotype: Its ends do not fully match the called genes, so a read error is possible. The chain employs TRBV10-3 and TRBJ2-7, with D tentatively TRBD2 (6 bases). The length of the CDR3 is 16 residues. CDR1 and CDR2 (germline): ENHRY, SYGVKD. The CDR3 here is CAVSESAGSSYNEQYF. The CDR3 DNA follows: TGTGCCGTCAGTGAGTCCGCGGGGAGCTCCTACAATGAGCAGTACTTC.

J is TRBJ2-7 and V is TRBV4-1; D unresolved. Looked up from germline, CDR1 is MGHRA and CDR2 is YSYEKL. This CDR3 has 15 amino acids. The germline V and J ends were trimmed by 1 base and 6 bases, with 16 bases remaining between them. The CDR3, as DNA: TGCGCCAGCAGCCAAGCATTGGCCTCGATGAGCGAGCAGTACTTC. It codes for CASSQALASMSEQYF.

This clonotype has more than one count but fewer than ten. J is TRBJ1-4 and V is TRBV9; D gene ambiguous. The CDR3 runs 16 residues. Germline V gene data show CDR1 as SGDLS and CDR2 as YYNGEE. V shed 3 bases and J shed 7 bases, with 19 bases lying between them. The CDR3 is CASSAPTSGSSEKLFF. The DNA for the CDR3 is TGTGCCAGCAGCGCCCCGACGTCGGGGTCGAGTGAAAAACTGTTTTTT. Filled out from reference TRBV9 and TRBJ1-4, the complete variable domain reads DSGVTQTPKHLITATGQRVTLRCSPRSGDLSVYWYQQSLDQGLQFLIQYYNGEERAKGNILERFSAQQFPDLHSELNLSSLELGDSALYFCASSAPTSGSSEKLFFGSGTQLSVL.

This clonotype was detected a few times. The chain joins TRBV27 to TRBJ2-3; 7 bases fit TRBD1. The CDR3 runs to 16 residues. The V gene's germline CDR1 is MNHEY and CDR2 SMNVEV (reference sequence). The trim removed 5 bases at V and 1 base at J, leaving 9 bases unmatched. The CDR3 region is CASSRTRQGGTDTQYF. CDR3 coding DNA: TGTGCCAGCAGTCGCACCCGACAGGGAGGCACAGATACGCAGTATTTT.

This clonotype was counted between two and nine times. The chain recombines TRBV27 with TRBJ1-5, with 8 positions matching TRBD1. This CDR3 is built from 15 residues. After removal of 8 bases from V and 1 base from J, the junction contained 7 bases not matched to a gene. Germline CDR1 is MNHEY and CDR2 is SMNVEV (reference sequence). The CDR3 here is CASGSHRGSNQPQHF. CDR3 DNA: TGTGCCAGCGGCAGCCACAGGGGGAGCAATCAGCCCCAGCATTTT.

The chain employs TRBV11-3 and TRBJ1-5, with D possibly matching TRBD1 (6 bases). The ends were cut back, 3 bases at V and 2 bases at J, with 11 bases in the middle. This CDR3 spans 15 amino acids. Germline V lookup: CDR1 SGHNT, CDR2 YENEEA. The CDR3 loop reads CASSFPTGRNQPQHF. DNA for the CDR3: TGTGCCAGCAGCTTCCCGACAGGCCGCAATCAGCCCCAGCATTTT.